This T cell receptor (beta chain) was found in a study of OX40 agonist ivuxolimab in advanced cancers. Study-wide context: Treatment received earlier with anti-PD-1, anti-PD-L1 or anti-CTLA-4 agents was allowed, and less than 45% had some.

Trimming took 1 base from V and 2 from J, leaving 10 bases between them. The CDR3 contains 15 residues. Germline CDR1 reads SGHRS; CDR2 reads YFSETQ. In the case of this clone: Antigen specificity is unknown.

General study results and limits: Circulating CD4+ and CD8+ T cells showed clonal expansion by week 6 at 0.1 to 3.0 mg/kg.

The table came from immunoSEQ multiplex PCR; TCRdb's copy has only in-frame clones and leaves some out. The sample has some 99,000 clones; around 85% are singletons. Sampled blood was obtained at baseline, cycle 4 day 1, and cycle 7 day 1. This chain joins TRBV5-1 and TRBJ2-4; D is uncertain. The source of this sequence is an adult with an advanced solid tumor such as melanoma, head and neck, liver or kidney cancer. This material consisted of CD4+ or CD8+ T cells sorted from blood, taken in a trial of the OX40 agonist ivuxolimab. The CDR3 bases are TGCGCCAGCAGCTTGAAAGGCCCGCCCAAAAACATTCAGTACTTC. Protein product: CASSLKGPPKNIQYF.